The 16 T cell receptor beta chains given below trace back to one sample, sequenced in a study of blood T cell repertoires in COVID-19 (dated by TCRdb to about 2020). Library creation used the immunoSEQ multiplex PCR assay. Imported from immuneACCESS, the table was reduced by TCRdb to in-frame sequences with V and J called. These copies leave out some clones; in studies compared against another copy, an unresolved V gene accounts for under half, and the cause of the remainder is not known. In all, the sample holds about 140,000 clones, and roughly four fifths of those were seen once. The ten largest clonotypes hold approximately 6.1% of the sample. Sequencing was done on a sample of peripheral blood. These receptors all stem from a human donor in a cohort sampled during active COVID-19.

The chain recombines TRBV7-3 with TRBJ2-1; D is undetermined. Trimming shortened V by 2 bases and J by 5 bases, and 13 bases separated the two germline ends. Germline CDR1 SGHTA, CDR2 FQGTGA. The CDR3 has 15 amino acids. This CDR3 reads CASSLYSGPDNEQFF. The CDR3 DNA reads TGTGCCAGCAGCTTATATAGTGGGCCCGACAATGAGCAGTTCTTC.

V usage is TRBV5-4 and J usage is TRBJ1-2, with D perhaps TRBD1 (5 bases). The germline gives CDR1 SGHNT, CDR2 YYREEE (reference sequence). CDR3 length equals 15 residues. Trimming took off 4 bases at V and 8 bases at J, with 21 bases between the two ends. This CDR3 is CASSPDPSRDYGYTF. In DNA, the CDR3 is TGTGCCAGCAGCCCGGACCCCAGCAGGGATTACGGCTACACCTTC.

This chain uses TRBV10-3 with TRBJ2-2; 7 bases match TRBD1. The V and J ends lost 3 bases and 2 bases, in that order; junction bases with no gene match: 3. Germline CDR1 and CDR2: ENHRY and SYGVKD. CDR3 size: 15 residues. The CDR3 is CAISEGQANTGELFF. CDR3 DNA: TGTGCCATCAGTGAAGGACAGGCTAACACCGGGGAGCTGTTTTTT.

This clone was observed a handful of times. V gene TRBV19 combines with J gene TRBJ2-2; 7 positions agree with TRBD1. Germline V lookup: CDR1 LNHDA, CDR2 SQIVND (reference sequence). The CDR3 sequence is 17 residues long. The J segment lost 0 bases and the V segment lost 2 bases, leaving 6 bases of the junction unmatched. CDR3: CASSITGTVPNTGELFF. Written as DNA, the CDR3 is TGTGCCAGTAGTATAACGGGGACAGTCCCGAACACCGGGGAGCTGTTTTTT.

The DNA of the CDR3 is TGCAGCGTTGAAGATCCGGACTCCTATGGCTACACCTTC. This encodes CSVEDPDSYGYTF. The rearrangement uses TRBV29-1 and TRBJ1-2; D not resolved. CDR1 is SQVTM, CDR2 ANQGSEA, per germline. The V end lost 0 bases, the J end lost 4 bases, and 9 bases lay between the germline ends. The CDR3 sequence is 13 residues long.

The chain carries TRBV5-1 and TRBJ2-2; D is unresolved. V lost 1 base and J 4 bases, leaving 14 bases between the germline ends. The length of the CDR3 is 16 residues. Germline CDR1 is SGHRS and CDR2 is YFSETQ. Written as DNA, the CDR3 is TGCGCCAGCAGCTTGAACCTAAAACGAGGCACCGGGGAGCTGTTTTTT. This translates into CASSLNLKRGTGELFF.

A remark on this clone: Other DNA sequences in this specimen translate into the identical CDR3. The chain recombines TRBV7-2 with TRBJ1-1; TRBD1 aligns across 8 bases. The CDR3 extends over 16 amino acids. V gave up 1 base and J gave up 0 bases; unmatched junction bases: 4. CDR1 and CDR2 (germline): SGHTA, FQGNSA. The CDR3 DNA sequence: TGTGCCAGCAGCTTAGACTCAGGGGGCCTGAACACTGAAGCTTTCTTT. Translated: CASSLDSGGLNTEAFF.

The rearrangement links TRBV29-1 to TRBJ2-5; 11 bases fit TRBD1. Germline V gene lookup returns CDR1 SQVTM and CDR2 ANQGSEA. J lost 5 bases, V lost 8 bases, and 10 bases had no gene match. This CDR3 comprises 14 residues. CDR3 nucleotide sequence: TGCAGCCACCCTCGGACAGGGGGCGATGAGACCCAGTACTTC. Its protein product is CSHPRTGGDETQYF.

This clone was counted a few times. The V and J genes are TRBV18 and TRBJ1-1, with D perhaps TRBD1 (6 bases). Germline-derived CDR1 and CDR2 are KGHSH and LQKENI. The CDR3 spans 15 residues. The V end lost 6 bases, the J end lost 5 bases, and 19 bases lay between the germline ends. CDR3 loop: CASSLLQGRETEAFF. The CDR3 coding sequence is TGTGCCAGCTCCCTATTACAGGGACGGGAAACTGAAGCTTTCTTT. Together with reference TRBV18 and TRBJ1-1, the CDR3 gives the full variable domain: NAGVMQNPRHLVRRRGQEARLRCSPMKGHSHVYWYRQLPEEGLKFMVYLQKENIIDESGMPKERFSAEFPKEGPSILRIQQVVRGDSAAYFCASSLLQGRETEAFFGQGTRLTVV.

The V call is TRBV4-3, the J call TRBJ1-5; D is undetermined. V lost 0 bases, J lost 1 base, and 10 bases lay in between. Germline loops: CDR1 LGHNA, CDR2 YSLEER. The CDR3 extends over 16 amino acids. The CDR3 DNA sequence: TGCGCCAGCAGCCAAGATTGGGAGGTGAGCAATCAGCCCCAGCATTTT. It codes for CASSQDWEVSNQPQHF.

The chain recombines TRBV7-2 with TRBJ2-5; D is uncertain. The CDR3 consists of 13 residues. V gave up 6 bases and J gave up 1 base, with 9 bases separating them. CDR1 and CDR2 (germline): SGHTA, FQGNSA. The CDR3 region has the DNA TGTGCCAGCAGGCCTGTCAGCCAAGAGACCCAGTACTTC. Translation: CASRPVSQETQYF.

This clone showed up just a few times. The DNA for the CDR3 is TGTGCCAGCACCGAAGGGGACTATCTATCCTACGAGCAGTACTTC. This translates into CASTEGDYLSYEQYF. The genes are TRBV7-9 and TRBJ2-7; 7 bases map to TRBD2. The length of the CDR3 is 15 residues. CDR1 is SEHNR, CDR2 FQNEAQ, per germline (reference sequence). J gave up 1 base and V 7 bases, and 10 bases lay outside the gene matches. Full variable domain (remainder filled in from reference TRBV7-9 and TRBJ2-7): DTGVSQNPRHKITKRGQNVTFRCDPISEHNRLYWYRQTLGQGPEFLTYFQNEAQLEKSRLLSDRFSAERPKGSFSTLEIQRTEQGDSAMYLCASTEGDYLSYEQYFGPGTRLTVT.

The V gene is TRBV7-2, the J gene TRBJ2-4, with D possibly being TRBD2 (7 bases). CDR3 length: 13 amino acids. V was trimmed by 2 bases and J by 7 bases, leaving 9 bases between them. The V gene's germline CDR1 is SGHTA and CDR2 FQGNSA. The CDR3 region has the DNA TGTGCCAGCAGCTTAAAGGGGGGGAACATTCAGTACTTC. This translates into CASSLKGGNIQYF.

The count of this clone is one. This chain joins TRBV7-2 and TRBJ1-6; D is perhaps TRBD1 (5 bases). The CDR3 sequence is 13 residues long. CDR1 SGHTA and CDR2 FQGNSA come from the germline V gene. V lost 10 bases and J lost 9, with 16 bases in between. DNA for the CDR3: TGTGCCACCCTCGGGGGGGGGTTTTCACCCCTCCACTTT. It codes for CATLGGGFSPLHF.

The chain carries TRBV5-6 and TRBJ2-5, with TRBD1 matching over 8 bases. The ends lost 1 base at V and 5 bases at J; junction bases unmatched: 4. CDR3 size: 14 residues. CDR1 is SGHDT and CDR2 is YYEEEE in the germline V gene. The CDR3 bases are TGTGCCAGCAGCTTGCGACAGGGGTGGGAGACCCAGTACTTC. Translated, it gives CASSLRQGWETQYF.

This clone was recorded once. The CDR3, as DNA: TGTGCCAGCAGCTCGCACAGGGGATCACCCCTCCACTTT. It is translated as CASSSHRGSPLHF. The V call is TRBV7-2, the J call TRBJ1-6; 7 nucleotides line up with TRBD1. Germline CDR1 reads SGHTA; CDR2 reads FQGNSA. CDR3 size: 13 residues. V was pared by 4 bases and J by 10 bases, with 4 bases of the junction left unmatched.